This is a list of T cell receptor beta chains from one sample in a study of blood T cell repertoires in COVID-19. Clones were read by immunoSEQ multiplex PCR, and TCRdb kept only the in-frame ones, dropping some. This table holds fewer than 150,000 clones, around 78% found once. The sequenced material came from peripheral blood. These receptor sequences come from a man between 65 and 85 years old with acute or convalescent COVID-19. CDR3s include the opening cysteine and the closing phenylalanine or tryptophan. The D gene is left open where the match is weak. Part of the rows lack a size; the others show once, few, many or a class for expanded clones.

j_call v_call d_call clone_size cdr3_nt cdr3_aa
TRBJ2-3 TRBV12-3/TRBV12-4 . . TGTGCCAGCGCTCGGACAGTTGGGACGCAGTATTTT CASARTVGTQYF
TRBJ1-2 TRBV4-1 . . TGCGCCAGCAGCCCCGAGCAGGTTACTAACTATGGCTACACCTTC CASSPEQVTNYGYTF
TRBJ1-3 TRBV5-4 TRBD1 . TGTGCCAGCAGCATCGGACAGGGGGGGTGTTACGGAAACACCATATATTTT CASSIGQGGCYGNTIYF
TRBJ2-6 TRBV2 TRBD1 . TGTGCCACCTACCCCGGGACAGGGCGACCTGGGGCCAACGTCCTGACTTTC CATYPGTGRPGANVLTF
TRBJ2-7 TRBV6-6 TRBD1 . TGTGCCAGCAAGAAGGGGGCGGAAGCCTACGAGCAGTACTTC CASKKGAEAYEQYF
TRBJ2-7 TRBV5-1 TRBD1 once TGCGCCAGCAGCTTGTCGATGCAGGGGGCTTACGAGCAGTACTTC CASSLSMQGAYEQYF
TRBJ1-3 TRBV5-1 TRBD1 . TGCGCCAGCAGCGCCGGGACAGTCGCTGGAAACACCATATATTTT CASSAGTVAGNTIYF
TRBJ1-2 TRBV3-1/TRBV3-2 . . TGTGCCAGCAGCCCGAGGGGGTTTGGCTACACCTTC CASSPRGFGYTF
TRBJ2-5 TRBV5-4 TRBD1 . TGTGCCAGCAGCTTAGGACAGGGGGTATGGAACGAAGAGACCCAGTACTTC CASSLGQGVWNEETQYF
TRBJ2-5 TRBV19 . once TGTGCCAGTAGTAAGGAGGGCAATCCCGGAGGTGGTGAGACCCAGTACTTC CASSKEGNPGGGETQYF
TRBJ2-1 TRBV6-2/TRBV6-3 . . TGTGCCAGCAGTTATGCGTCGGTCCGGCGGGTGGCTGAGCAGTTCTTC CASSYASVRRVAEQFF
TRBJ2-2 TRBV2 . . TGTGCCAGCAGGGCTTCTACAGTCACCGGGGAGCTGTTTTTT CASRASTVTGELFF
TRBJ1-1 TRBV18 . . TGTGCCAGCTCACCACAGGGGGAGGGCACTGAAGCTTTCTTT CASSPQGEGTEAFF
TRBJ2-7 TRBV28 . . TGTGCCAGCAGTACAGAGTGGGAGCAGTACTTC CASSTEWEQYF
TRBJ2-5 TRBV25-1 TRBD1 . TGTGCCAGCAGTAACACCCCGGGACAGGGTGAAGAGACCCAGTACTTC CASSNTPGQGEETQYF
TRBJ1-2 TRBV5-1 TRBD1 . TGCGCCAGCAGCACGGGACAGAACTATGGCTACACCTTC CASSTGQNYGYTF
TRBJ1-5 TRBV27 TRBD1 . TGTGCCAGCAGTCCCCGGACAGGGTCAGGCAATCAGCCCCAGCATTTT CASSPRTGSGNQPQHF
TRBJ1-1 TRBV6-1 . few TGTGCCAGCAGTGAACAGGGGAACACTGAAGCTTTCTTT CASSEQGNTEAFF
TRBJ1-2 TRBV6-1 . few TGTGCCAGCAGTGATGCGGCGGGCCATTACTACACCTTC CASSDAAGHYYTF
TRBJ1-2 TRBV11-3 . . TGTGCCAGCAGCTTAGGTAAAGGGAGGTCAGATGGCTACACCTTC CASSLGKGRSDGYTF
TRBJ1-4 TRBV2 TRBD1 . TGTGCCAGCAGTAGCGGGACAGGGGGACGAGGGGAAAAACTGTTTTTT CASSSGTGGRGEKLFF
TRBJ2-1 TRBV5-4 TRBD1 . TGTGCCAGCAGCTTCCGGGACAGCTCCTACAATGAGCAGTTCTTC CASSFRDSSYNEQFF
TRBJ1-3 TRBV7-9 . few TGCGGAACAGACCTCTACTCTGGAAACACCATATATTTT CGTDLYSGNTIYF
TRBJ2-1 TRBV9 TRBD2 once TGTGCCAGCAGCGTAAGAGCGGGGGGGGCGTACAATGAGCAGTTCTTC CASSVRAGGAYNEQFF
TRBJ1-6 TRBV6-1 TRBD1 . TGTGCCAGCAGTGCGAACAGGGGAAACTATAATTCACCCCTCCACTTT CASSANRGNYNSPLHF
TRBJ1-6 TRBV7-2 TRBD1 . TGTGCCAGCACCCCCCAGGGACAGGTCAATTCACCCCTCCACTTT CASTPQGQVNSPLHF
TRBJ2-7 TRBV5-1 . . TGCGCCAGCAGCCCCGAAGGACTCTTCGAGCAGTACTTC CASSPEGLFEQYF
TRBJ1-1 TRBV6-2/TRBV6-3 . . TGTGCCAGCAGCCGAATCACAGGGCTTGAGGTGGCGGCTTTCTTT CASSRITGLEVAAFF
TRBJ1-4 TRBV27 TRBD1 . TGTGCCAGCACCCGGACAGGAGGCGTTTATGAAAAACTGTTTTTT CASTRTGGVYEKLFF
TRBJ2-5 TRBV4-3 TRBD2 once TGCGCCAGCAGCCAAGATCGACGGGGAGGGGAGACCCAGTACTTC CASSQDRRGGETQYF
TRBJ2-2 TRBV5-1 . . TGCGCCAGCAGCGAAGATACTGTATCTGCCGGGGAGCTGTTTTTT CASSEDTVSAGELFF
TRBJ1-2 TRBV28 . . TGTGCCAGCAGTTTAAGGGGGTTTGGGCAGGTAAATGGCTACACCTTC CASSLRGFGQVNGYTF
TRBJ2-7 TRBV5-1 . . TGCGCCAGCAGCACCGGACAGAACTACGAGCAGTACTTC CASSTGQNYEQYF
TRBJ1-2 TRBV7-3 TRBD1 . TGTGCCAGCAGCCCCGGAGTAGGACAGGGAGGCGGCTACACCTTC CASSPGVGQGGGYTF
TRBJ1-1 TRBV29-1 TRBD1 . TGCAGCGCTGCCGGACAGGCGAACACTGAAGCTTTCTTT CSAAGQANTEAFF
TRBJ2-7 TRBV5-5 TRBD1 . TGTGCCAGCAGCTTGGTTGGGACAGGGCGTTACGAGCAGTACTTC CASSLVGTGRYEQYF
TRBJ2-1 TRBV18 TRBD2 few TGTGCCAGCTCACTAGGGACTAGCGGTTTCGATGAGCAGTTCTTC CASSLGTSGFDEQFF
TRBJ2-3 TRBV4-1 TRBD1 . TGCGCCAGCAGCCAAGCTGGTGGGACAGAGCGCACAGATACGCAGTATTTT CASSQAGGTERTDTQYF
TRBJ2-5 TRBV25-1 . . TGTGCCAGCAGTGACAGGGTTCAAGAGACCCAGTACTTC CASSDRVQETQYF
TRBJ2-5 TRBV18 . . TGTGCCAGCTCACCGGGCTACCAAGAGACCCAGTACTTC CASSPGYQETQYF
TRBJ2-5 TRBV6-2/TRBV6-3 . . TGTGCCAGCAGTGCTCGAGCTCAAGAGACCCAGTACTTC CASSARAQETQYF
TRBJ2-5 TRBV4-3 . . TGCGCCAGCAGCCGAGTACAGCAAGAGACCCAGTACTTC CASSRVQQETQYF